The present TCR beta chain was sequenced within a study of blood T cell repertoires in COVID-19. Study as a whole: Material from acute and convalescent COVID-19 was sourced from the United States, Italy and Spain. T cells, B-cell-depleted T cells, or PBMCs provided the cDNA or gDNA that served as material.

Original handling: Amplifying reference gene primers gave estimates of nucleated cell counts. Measured with immunoSEQ multiplex PCR; TCRdb has only the in-frame clones, and not every one. That table furnishes V, J and clone size, whereas the DNA furnished D and trimming. The sample carries roughly 21,000 clones, roughly 88% recorded once. This TCR derives from a woman older than 75 with active or convalescent COVID-19. Input material: peripheral blood.

CDR3 coding DNA: TGTGCCAGCAGCCTACGCCTAGGCGGTTCTGGTGAGCAGTTCTTC. This sequence encodes CASSLRLGGSGEQFF. The chain uses TRBV3-1 (or the pseudogene TRBV3-2) and TRBJ2-1; D uncertain. The CDR3 has 15 residues. V lost 4 bases and J lost 9, with 19 bases in between. Germline V gives CDR1 LGHDT, CDR2 YNNKEL (reference sequence).